Listed here are 18 T cell receptor beta chains from one sample, sequenced in a study of T cell responses to AZD1222 COVID-19 vaccine. Using immunoSEQ multiplex PCR, the repertoire was profiled, and TCRdb retains in-frame clones only, with some absent. The sample consists of around 84,000 clones, more than 75% of them appearing once. The specimen was peripheral blood, collected on day 0 of AZD1222 vaccination. The receptor set was obtained from an adult in good health.

There are a few counts of this clone. The chain joins TRBV2 to TRBJ1-2; D unresolved. Germline CDR1 is SNHLY and CDR2 is FYNNEI. Trimming removed 6 bases at V and 2 bases at J, with 19 bases between. The CDR3 extends over 16 amino acids. The CDR3 DNA follows: TGTGCCAGCAGCCCCGGGATAGGTACAGACAACTATGGCTACACCTTC. As protein: CASSPGIGTDNYGYTF. The complete variable domain, with remaining parts taken from reference TRBV2 and TRBJ1-2, reads EPEVTQTPSHQVTQMGQEVILRCVPISNHLYFYWYRQILGQKVEFLVSFYNNEISEKSEIFDDQFSVERPDGSNFTLKIRSTKLEDSAMYFCASSPGIGTDNYGYTFGSGTRLTVV.

The chain joins TRBV7-2 to TRBJ2-1, with D unclear. The CDR3 sequence is 13 residues long. In germline, CDR1 is SGHTA, CDR2 FQGNSA. Trimming took off 5 bases at V and 4 bases at J, with 9 bases between the two ends. CDR3 sequence: CASSRDKYNEQFF. For the CDR3, the DNA is TGTGCCAGCAGCAGAGACAAGTACAATGAGCAGTTCTTC.

This chain joins TRBV19 and TRBJ1-2, with 12 bases identical to TRBD1. CDR1 LNHDA and CDR2 SQIVND come from the germline V gene (reference sequence). Trimming at V came to 6 bases and at J to 7 bases, leaving 9 bases not matched to a gene. This CDR3 has 15 amino acids. The CDR3 DNA is TGTGCCAGTAGCCTCGGGACAGGGGGCGTCCCTGGCTACACCTTC. It specifies CASSLGTGGVPGYTF.

The chain links TRBV28 to TRBJ2-7, with TRBD1 matching over 9 bases. Germline CDR1 reads MDHEN; CDR2 reads SYDVKM. J was trimmed by 2 bases and V by 6 bases; bases with no gene match: 17. The CDR3 extends over 18 amino acids. The CDR3 loop is CASSQPLRTGADPYEQYF. The CDR3 region has the DNA TGTGCCAGCAGCCAACCCCTTAGGACAGGGGCCGACCCCTACGAGCAGTACTTC. Supplemented by reference TRBV28 and TRBJ2-7, the full variable domain reads DVKVTQSSRYLVKRTGEKVFLECVQDMDHENMFWYRQDPGLGLRLIYFSYDVKMKEKGDIPEGYSVSREKKERFSLILESASTNQTSMYLCASSQPLRTGADPYEQYFGPGTRLTVT.

The V call is TRBV10-3, the J call TRBJ1-1; the match to TRBD1 covers 7 bases. The germline CDR1 and CDR2 sequences are ENHRY and SYGVKD. Trimming took 0 bases from V and 9 from J; bases not matched to a gene: 4. There are 13 residues in the CDR3. Here the CDR3 DNA reads TGTGCCATCAGTGAGTCAGGACAGGCCAAAGCTTTCTTT. It yields the protein CAISESGQAKAFF.

This chain connects TRBV6-1 to TRBJ2-3, with D unresolved. The CDR3 is 13 amino acids. Germline values: CDR1 MNHNS, CDR2 SASEGT. The ends were cut back, 0 bases at V and 6 bases at J, with 7 bases in the middle. In nucleotides, the CDR3 is TGTGCCAGCAGTGAAGCCCCGGCGGATACGCAGTATTTT. Its translation: CASSEAPADTQYF.

The chain combines TRBV24-1 with TRBJ2-1; D could derive from TRBD1 or TRBD2 (5 bases each). Germline CDR1 KGHDR, CDR2 SFDVKD. Trimming pared 2 bases from V and 7 bases from J, leaving 8 bases between. This CDR3 contains 13 residues. CDR3 in amino acids: CATSDWDDNEQFF. The CDR3 DNA reads as TGTGCCACCAGTGATTGGGACGATAATGAGCAGTTCTTC.

The chain joins TRBV11-2 to TRBJ2-3; unclear D gene. Germline CDR1 is SGHAT and CDR2 is FQNNGV. V was shortened by 2 bases and J by 4 bases, with 7 bases between the two germline ends. This CDR3 region has 13 residues. This CDR3 reads CASSLSGPDTQYF. The CDR3 region has the DNA TGTGCCAGCAGCTTAAGTGGTCCAGATACGCAGTATTTT.

The V and J genes are TRBV13 and TRBJ2-1; 8 positions agree with TRBD2. The CDR3 is made up of 15 amino acids. Germline V gene lookup returns CDR1 PRHDT and CDR2 FYEKMQ (reference sequence). Trimming at V came to 1 base and at J to 6 bases, leaving 5 bases not matched to a gene. CDR3 residues: CASSLVGLASNEQFF. CDR3 sequence (DNA): TGTGCCAGCAGCTTAGTCGGACTAGCAAGCAATGAGCAGTTCTTC.

The CDR3 loop is CASSQDWGGSEQFF. CDR3 DNA sequence: TGTGCCAGCAGCCAAGATTGGGGGGGCAGCGAGCAGTTCTTC. The rearrangement uses TRBV4-2 and TRBJ2-1; D is possibly TRBD2 (7 bases). Germline-derived CDR1 and CDR2 are LGHNA and YNFKEQ. V lost 0 bases to trimming and J lost 10 bases, with 13 bases between them. The CDR3 runs to 14 residues.

In this sample, this clone turned up once. The chain couples TRBV5-1 to TRBJ1-6; tentatively, D is TRBD1 (5 bases). V lost 4 bases to trimming and J lost 7 bases, with 15 bases between them. The CDR3 extends over 15 amino acids. Germline CDR1 SGHRS, CDR2 YFSETQ. CDR3 nucleotide sequence: TGCGCCAGCAGCGTTCTACAGGATCGCAATTCACCCCTCCACTTT. It specifies CASSVLQDRNSPLHF.

The chain combines TRBV3-1 (or the pseudogene TRBV3-2) with TRBJ1-1, with D tentatively TRBD1 (6 bases). Between the trimmed V and J ends, which lost 7 bases and 6 bases, there was a span of 15 bases. CDR3 length: 13 residues. From germline, CDR1 is LGHDT and CDR2 YNNKEL (reference sequence). CDR3 DNA sequence: TGTGCCAGCACCCCCGGTGGGGGCCCTGAAGCTTTCTTT. Amino acid sequence: CASTPGGGPEAFF.

The chain is built from TRBV5-1 and TRBJ2-7; the match to TRBD2 covers 8 bases. Trimming removed 0 bases from V and 2 bases from J; junction bases left unmatched: 7. The CDR3 covers 16 residues. Germline CDR1 is SGHRS and CDR2 is YFSETQ. The CDR3 loop reads CASSLAAGGRTYEQYF. DNA for the CDR3: TGCGCCAGCAGCTTGGCTGCGGGGGGTCGGACCTACGAGCAGTACTTC.

The J gene is TRBJ2-1, the V gene TRBV5-5; 14 bases fit TRBD2. The V gene's germline CDR1 is SGHKS and CDR2 YYEKEE (reference sequence). The CDR3 is 16 amino acids. The V gene end was trimmed by 0 bases and the J gene end by 7 bases; junction bases not matched to a gene: 3. Here the CDR3 reads CASSLGLAGGLNEQFF. Written as DNA, the CDR3 is TGTGCCAGCAGCTTGGGACTAGCGGGGGGGCTTAATGAGCAGTTCTTC.

The CDR3 sequence: CASSTGDRIPEAFF. CDR3 sequence (DNA): TGTGCCAGCAGCACCGGGGACAGGATACCTGAAGCTTTCTTT. The chain carries TRBV9 and TRBJ1-1; 8 bases are shared with TRBD1. The CDR3 is 14 residues long. The V gene's germline CDR1 is SGDLS and CDR2 YYNGEE. Germline trimming cut 4 bases from V and 6 bases from J; bases unmatched to any gene: 8.

The chain couples TRBV7-2 to TRBJ1-2; D is perhaps TRBD1 (6 bases). Germline V gives CDR1 SGHTA, CDR2 FQGNSA. V was trimmed by 3 bases and J by 6 bases, leaving 14 bases between them. This CDR3 has 14 residues. CDR3 sequence (DNA): TGTGCCAGCAGCTTTCCGGGGGCTGGGAATGGCTACACCTTC. This translates into CASSFPGAGNGYTF.

The rearrangement links TRBV7-2 to TRBJ1-1, with 8 bases lining up with TRBD1. V was clipped by 1 base and J by 0 bases; unmatched bases: 4. CDR1 SGHTA and CDR2 FQGNSA come from the germline V gene. CDR3 length equals 16 residues. The CDR3 DNA follows: TGTGCCAGCAGCTTAGACAGGGGGGCAATGAACACTGAAGCTTTCTTT. Its protein is CASSLDRGAMNTEAFF.

CDR3 protein: CASSKNTEAFF. DNA for the CDR3: TGTGCCAGCAGTAAGAACACTGAAGCTTTCTTT. The rearrangement joins TRBV6-5 to TRBJ1-1; D not resolved. Per the germline V gene, CDR1 is MNHEY and CDR2 is SVGAGI. CDR3 length: 11 amino acids. V was clipped by 5 bases and J by 1 base, with 2 bases between them.